The rows below give T cell receptor beta chains drawn from one sample of a study of blood T cell repertoires in COVID-19. Only in-frame clones appear in the TCRdb table, and some are missing; sequencing was by immunoSEQ multiplex PCR. The sample holds about 75,000 clones, roughly 86% seen once. Sequenced: peripheral blood. The receptors come from a woman aged 45-65 years with acute or convalescent COVID-19. Both conserved end residues are part of each CDR3. Fields, in order: D gene, J gene, clone size, V gene, CDR3 DNA, CDR3 protein. A D gene is named only where the DNA matches it firmly. Clone size, where shown, is once, few, many, or a class for clones that have expanded.

D gene: TRBD1; J gene: TRBJ1-4; clone size: once; V gene: TRBV6-5; CDR3 DNA: TGTGCCAGCAGTTCCGGGACAGCTAATGAAAAACTGTTTTTT; CDR3 protein: CASSSGTANEKLFF
D gene: TRBD2; J gene: TRBJ2-1; clone size: .; V gene: TRBV2; CDR3 DNA: TGTGCCAGCGGCCAGCGGGGGACCTACAATGAGCAGTTCTTC; CDR3 protein: CASGQRGTYNEQFF
D gene: TRBD1; J gene: TRBJ1-2; clone size: few; V gene: TRBV29-1; CDR3 DNA: TGCAGCGTTGAAAGAGGGGGCAGGGGATCCTATGGCTACACCTTC; CDR3 protein: CSVERGGRGSYGYTF
D gene: TRBD1; J gene: TRBJ1-2; clone size: .; V gene: TRBV7-8; CDR3 DNA: TGTGCCAGCAGCTTAGCGGGACAGGGGTATGGCTACACCTTC; CDR3 protein: CASSLAGQGYGYTF
D gene: .; J gene: TRBJ2-1; clone size: .; V gene: TRBV28; CDR3 DNA: TGTGCCAGCAGTTCCTACCCCCTCTCCACGAACTACAATGAGCAGTTCTTC; CDR3 protein: CASSSYPLSTNYNEQFF
D gene: .; J gene: TRBJ1-3; clone size: .; V gene: TRBV7-9; CDR3 DNA: TGTGCCAGCAGCTCCCGGCAGGGTGGAAACACCATATATTTT; CDR3 protein: CASSSRQGGNTIYF
D gene: TRBD1; J gene: TRBJ1-2; clone size: .; V gene: TRBV3-1/TRBV3-2; CDR3 DNA: TGTGCCAGCAGCTTCCGACAGGGTGGCTACACCTTC; CDR3 protein: CASSFRQGGYTF
D gene: .; J gene: TRBJ2-7; clone size: .; V gene: TRBV19; CDR3 DNA: TGTGCCAGTAGTGAAGCAGGGCTCTACGAGCAGTACTTC; CDR3 protein: CASSEAGLYEQYF
D gene: .; J gene: TRBJ1-5; clone size: .; V gene: TRBV6-1; CDR3 DNA: TGTGCCAGCAGTGGTCCCTCTTCTGTCCGCGGCAATCAGCCCCAGCATTTT; CDR3 protein: CASSGPSSVRGNQPQHF
D gene: TRBD1; J gene: TRBJ1-2; clone size: once; V gene: TRBV29-1; CDR3 DNA: TGCAGCGTTGACACGGACAGGGTAGAAGGCTACACCTTC; CDR3 protein: CSVDTDRVEGYTF
D gene: .; J gene: TRBJ1-4; clone size: .; V gene: TRBV27; CDR3 DNA: TGTGCCAGCAGCTATAACGGGGGTGAAAAACTGTTTTTT; CDR3 protein: CASSYNGGEKLFF
D gene: .; J gene: TRBJ2-1; clone size: once; V gene: TRBV3-1/TRBV3-2; CDR3 DNA: TGTGCCAGCAGCCAAGATCAGACCCCCAGGGAGCAGTTCTTC; CDR3 protein: CASSQDQTPREQFF
D gene: TRBD1; J gene: TRBJ1-6; clone size: few; V gene: TRBV6-6; CDR3 DNA: TGTGCCAGCAGTTATTCCGGGACAGGGCAATCACCCCTCCACTTT; CDR3 protein: CASSYSGTGQSPLHF
D gene: TRBD1; J gene: TRBJ2-5; clone size: .; V gene: TRBV9; CDR3 DNA: TGTGCCAGCAGCTATCCGGGACAGAAAGAGACCCAGTACTTC; CDR3 protein: CASSYPGQKETQYF
D gene: .; J gene: TRBJ1-1; clone size: .; V gene: TRBV19; CDR3 DNA: TGTGCCAGTAGTCTACGCAGGGGTTACACTGAAGCTTTCTTT; CDR3 protein: CASSLRRGYTEAFF
D gene: .; J gene: TRBJ1-2; clone size: .; V gene: TRBV25-1; CDR3 DNA: TGTGCCAGCAGTGACGGGGGGGTTCACTATGGCTACACCTTC; CDR3 protein: CASSDGGVHYGYTF
D gene: .; J gene: TRBJ2-7; clone size: .; V gene: TRBV6-5; CDR3 DNA: TGTGCCAGCCGACCGGGTCCAACCGACGAGCAGTACTTC; CDR3 protein: CASRPGPTDEQYF
D gene: TRBD1; J gene: TRBJ2-7; clone size: few; V gene: TRBV11-3; CDR3 DNA: TGTGCCAGCAGCAGGGACAGGCTCAGCTACGAGCAGTACTTC; CDR3 protein: CASSRDRLSYEQYF
D gene: .; J gene: TRBJ2-7; clone size: .; V gene: TRBV19; CDR3 DNA: TGTGCCAGTAGTCCCGGGATCCGACCCTACGAGCAGTACTTC; CDR3 protein: CASSPGIRPYEQYF
D gene: .; J gene: TRBJ2-5; clone size: .; V gene: TRBV9; CDR3 DNA: TGTGCCAGCAGCCCGAGACTAGTATCTGAGACCCAGTACTTC; CDR3 protein: CASSPRLVSETQYF
D gene: TRBD2; J gene: TRBJ2-7; clone size: once; V gene: TRBV27; CDR3 DNA: TGTGCCAGCAGTCAGCTAGCGGGAGCTGCCAGGACGCGTGAGCAGTACTTC; CDR3 protein: CASSQLAGAARTREQYF
D gene: TRBD1; J gene: TRBJ2-1; clone size: .; V gene: TRBV19; CDR3 DNA: TGTGCCAGTAGTTTAAGGACAGGGGTCTACAATGAGCAGTTCTTC; CDR3 protein: CASSLRTGVYNEQFF
D gene: .; J gene: TRBJ1-1; clone size: .; V gene: TRBV25-1; CDR3 DNA: TGTGCCAGCAGTGACAGCGGGAGGGTGGTCACTGAAGCTTTCTTT; CDR3 protein: CASSDSGRVVTEAFF
D gene: .; J gene: TRBJ2-6; clone size: .; V gene: TRBV7-9; CDR3 DNA: TGTGCCAGCAGCTTCCAGGGCTCTGGGGCCAACGTCCTGACTTTC; CDR3 protein: CASSFQGSGANVLTF
D gene: .; J gene: TRBJ1-2; clone size: .; V gene: TRBV28; CDR3 DNA: TGTGCCAGCAGTACCCGGACAGTCTACACCTTC; CDR3 protein: CASSTRTVYTF
D gene: TRBD1; J gene: TRBJ1-5; clone size: once; V gene: TRBV5-1; CDR3 DNA: TGCGCCAGCAGCTTGTCCCCGGGACAGGGTTTGCAGCCCCAGCATTTT; CDR3 protein: CASSLSPGQGLQPQHF
D gene: TRBD1; J gene: TRBJ1-1; clone size: .; V gene: TRBV3-1/TRBV3-2; CDR3 DNA: TGTGCCAGCAGCCCCTGGACAGGGTCGAACACTGAAGCTTTCTTT; CDR3 protein: CASSPWTGSNTEAFF
D gene: TRBD1; J gene: TRBJ2-7; clone size: .; V gene: TRBV6-5; CDR3 DNA: TGTGCCAGCAGTTCATCCGGGACAGGGGCCTACGAGCAGTACTTC; CDR3 protein: CASSSSGTGAYEQYF